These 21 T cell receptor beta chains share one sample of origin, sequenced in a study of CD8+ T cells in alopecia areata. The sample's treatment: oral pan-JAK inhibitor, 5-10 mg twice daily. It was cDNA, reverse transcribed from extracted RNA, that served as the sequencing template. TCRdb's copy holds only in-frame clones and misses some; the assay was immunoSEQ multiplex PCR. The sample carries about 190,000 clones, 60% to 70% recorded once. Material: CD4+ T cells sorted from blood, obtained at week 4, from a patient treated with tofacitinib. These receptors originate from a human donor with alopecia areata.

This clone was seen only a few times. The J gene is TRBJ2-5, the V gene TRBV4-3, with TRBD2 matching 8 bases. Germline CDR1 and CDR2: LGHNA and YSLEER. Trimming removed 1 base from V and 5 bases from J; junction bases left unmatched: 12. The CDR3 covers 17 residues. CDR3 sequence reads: CASSQGRVAGSGETQYF. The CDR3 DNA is TGCGCCAGCAGCCAAGGTCGGGTAGCGGGATCGGGGGAGACCCAGTACTTC.

CDR3 amino acids: CASSLIQETQYF. The DNA of the CDR3 is TGTGCCAGCAGCTTGATTCAAGAGACCCAGTACTTC. V and J are TRBV7-9 and TRBJ2-5, with D uncertain. The CDR3 length is 12 residues. Germline-derived CDR1 and CDR2 are SEHNR and FQNEAQ (reference sequence). The V gene lost 3 bases and the J gene lost 2 bases, with 4 bases spanning the gap.

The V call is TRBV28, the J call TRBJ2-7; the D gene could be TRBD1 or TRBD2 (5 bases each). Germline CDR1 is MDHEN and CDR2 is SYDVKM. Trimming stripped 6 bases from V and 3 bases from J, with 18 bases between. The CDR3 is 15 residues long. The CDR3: CASRPALGVLYEQYF. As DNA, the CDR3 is TGTGCCAGCAGACCCGCGTTGGGGGTGCTCTACGAGCAGTACTTC.

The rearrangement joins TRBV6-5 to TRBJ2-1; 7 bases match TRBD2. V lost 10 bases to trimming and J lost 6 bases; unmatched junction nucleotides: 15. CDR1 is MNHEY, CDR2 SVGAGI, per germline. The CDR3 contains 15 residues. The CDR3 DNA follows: TGTGCCACCCGATTTACGGGAGGAGGGGTCAATGAGCAGTTCTTC. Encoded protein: CATRFTGGGVNEQFF.

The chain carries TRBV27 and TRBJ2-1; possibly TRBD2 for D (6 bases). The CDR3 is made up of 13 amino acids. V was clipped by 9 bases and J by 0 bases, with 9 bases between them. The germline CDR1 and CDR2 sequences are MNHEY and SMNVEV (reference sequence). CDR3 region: CASTTSSYNEQFF. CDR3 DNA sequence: TGTGCCAGTACGACTAGCTCCTACAATGAGCAGTTCTTC.

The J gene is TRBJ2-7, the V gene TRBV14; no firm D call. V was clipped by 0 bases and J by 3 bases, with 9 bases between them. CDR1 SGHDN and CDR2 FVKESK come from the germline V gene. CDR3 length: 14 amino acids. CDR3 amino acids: CASSQDSSLYEQYF. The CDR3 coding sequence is TGTGCCAGCAGCCAAGATTCGTCCCTCTACGAGCAGTACTTC.

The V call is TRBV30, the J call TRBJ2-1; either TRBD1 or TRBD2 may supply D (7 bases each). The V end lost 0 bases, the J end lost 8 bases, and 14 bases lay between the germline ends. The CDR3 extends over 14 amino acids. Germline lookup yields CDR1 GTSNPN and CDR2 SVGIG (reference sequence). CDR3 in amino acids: CAWSVGGGGDEQFF. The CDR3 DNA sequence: TGTGCCTGGAGTGTAGGGGGAGGGGGCGATGAGCAGTTCTTC.

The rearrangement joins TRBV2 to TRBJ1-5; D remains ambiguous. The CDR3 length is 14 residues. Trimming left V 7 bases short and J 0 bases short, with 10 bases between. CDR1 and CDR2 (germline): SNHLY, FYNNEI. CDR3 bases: TGTGCCAGCACCGCGCAAAATAGCAATCAGCCCCAGCATTTT. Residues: CASTAQNSNQPQHF.

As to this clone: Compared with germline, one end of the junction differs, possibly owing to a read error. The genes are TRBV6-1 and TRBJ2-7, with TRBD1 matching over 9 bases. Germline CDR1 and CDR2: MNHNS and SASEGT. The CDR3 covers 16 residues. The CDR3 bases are TGTGCCATCAGTGAGTCGGGACAGGGTGCATTCAACGAGCAGTACTTC. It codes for CAISESGQGAFNEQYF.

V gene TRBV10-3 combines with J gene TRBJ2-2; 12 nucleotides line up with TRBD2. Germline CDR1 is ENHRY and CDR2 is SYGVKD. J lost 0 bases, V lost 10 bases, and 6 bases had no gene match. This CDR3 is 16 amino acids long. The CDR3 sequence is CATRGTSGSNTGELFF. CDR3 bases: TGTGCCACCCGCGGGACTAGCGGGTCGAACACCGGGGAGCTGTTTTTT.

The CDR3 DNA follows: TGCAGCGTTGAAGTAGGGACAGGGCGAGAGAAACTGTTTTTT. It encodes CSVEVGTGREKLFF. The chain recombines TRBV29-1 with TRBJ1-4; 9 bases are a match to TRBD1. The CDR3 is 14 residues long. The V gene's germline CDR1 is SQVTM and CDR2 ANQGSEA. The V segment lost 1 base and the J segment 11 bases; nucleotides outside the gene matches: 8.

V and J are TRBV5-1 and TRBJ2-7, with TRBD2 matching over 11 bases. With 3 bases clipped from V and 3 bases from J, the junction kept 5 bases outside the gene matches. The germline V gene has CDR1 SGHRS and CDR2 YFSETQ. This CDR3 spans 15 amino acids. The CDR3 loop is CASSSTSGSNYEQYF. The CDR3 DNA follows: TGCGCCAGCAGCTCCACTAGCGGGAGTAACTACGAGCAGTACTTC.

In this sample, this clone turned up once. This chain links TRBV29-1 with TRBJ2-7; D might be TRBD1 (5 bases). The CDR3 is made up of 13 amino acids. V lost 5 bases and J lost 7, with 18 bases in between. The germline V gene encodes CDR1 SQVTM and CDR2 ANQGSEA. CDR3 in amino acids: CSVKGRVSGEQYF. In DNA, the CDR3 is TGCAGCGTTAAGGGGCGAGTATCGGGTGAGCAGTACTTC.

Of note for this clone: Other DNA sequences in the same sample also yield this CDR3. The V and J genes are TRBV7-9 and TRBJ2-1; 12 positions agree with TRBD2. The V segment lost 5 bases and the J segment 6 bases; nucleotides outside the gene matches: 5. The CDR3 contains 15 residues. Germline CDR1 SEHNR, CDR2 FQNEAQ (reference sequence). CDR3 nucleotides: TGTGCCAGCAGCCTCACTAGCGGGAGGATCAATGAGCAGTTCTTC. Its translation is CASSLTSGRINEQFF.

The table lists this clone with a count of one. The chain's CDR3 is CASSQPGLAGVTGELFF. In nucleotides, the CDR3 is TGTGCCAGCAGCCAACCCGGACTAGCGGGAGTCACCGGGGAGCTGTTTTTT. The chain employs TRBV14 and TRBJ2-2, with TRBD2 matching 13 bases. The V and J ends lost 2 bases and 4 bases, in that order; junction bases with no gene match: 4. The CDR3 has 17 residues. From germline, CDR1 is SGHDN and CDR2 FVKESK.

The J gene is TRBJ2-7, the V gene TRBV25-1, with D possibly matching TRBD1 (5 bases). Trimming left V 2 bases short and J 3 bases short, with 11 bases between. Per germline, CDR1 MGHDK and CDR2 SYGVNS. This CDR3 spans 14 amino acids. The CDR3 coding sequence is TGTGCCAGCAGTGAAGCAGGGATCCTCTACGAGCAGTACTTC. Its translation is CASSEAGILYEQYF.

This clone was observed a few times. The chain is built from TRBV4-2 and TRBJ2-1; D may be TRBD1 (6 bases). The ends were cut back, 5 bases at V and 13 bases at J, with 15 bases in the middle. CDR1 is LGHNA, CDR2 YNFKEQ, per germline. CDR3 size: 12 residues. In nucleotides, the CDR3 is TGTGCCAGCAGCTACTCAGGGGAGATTCAGTTCTTC. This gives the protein CASSYSGEIQFF.

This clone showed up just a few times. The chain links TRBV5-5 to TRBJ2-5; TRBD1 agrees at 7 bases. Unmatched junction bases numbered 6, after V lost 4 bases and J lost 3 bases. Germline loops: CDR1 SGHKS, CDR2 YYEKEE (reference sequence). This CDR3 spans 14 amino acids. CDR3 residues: CASSRTGFEETQYF. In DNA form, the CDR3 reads TGTGCCAGCAGCCGGACAGGATTTGAAGAGACCCAGTACTTC.

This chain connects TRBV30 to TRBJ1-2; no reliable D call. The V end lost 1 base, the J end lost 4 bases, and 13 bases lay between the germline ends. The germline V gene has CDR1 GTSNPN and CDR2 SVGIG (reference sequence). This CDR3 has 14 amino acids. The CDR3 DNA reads TGTGCCTGGAGTGAAGGCAGTCTCCCCTATGGCTACACCTTC. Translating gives CAWSEGSLPYGYTF.

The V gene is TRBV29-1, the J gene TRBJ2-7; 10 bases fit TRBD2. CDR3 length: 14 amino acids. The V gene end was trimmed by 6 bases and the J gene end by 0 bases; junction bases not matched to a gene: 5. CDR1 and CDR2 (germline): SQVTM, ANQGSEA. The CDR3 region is CSVKGTSASYEQYF. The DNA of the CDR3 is TGCAGCGTGAAAGGGACTAGCGCCTCCTACGAGCAGTACTTC.

DNA for the CDR3: TGTGCCAGCAGTGCCGACCTTACTGGCTACACCTTC. Its protein product is CASSADLTGYTF. The chain is built from TRBV25-1 and TRBJ1-2; D remains unclear. From germline, CDR1 is MGHDK and CDR2 SYGVNS. This CDR3 contains 12 residues. The germline V and J ends were trimmed by 4 bases and 7 bases, with 10 bases remaining between them.